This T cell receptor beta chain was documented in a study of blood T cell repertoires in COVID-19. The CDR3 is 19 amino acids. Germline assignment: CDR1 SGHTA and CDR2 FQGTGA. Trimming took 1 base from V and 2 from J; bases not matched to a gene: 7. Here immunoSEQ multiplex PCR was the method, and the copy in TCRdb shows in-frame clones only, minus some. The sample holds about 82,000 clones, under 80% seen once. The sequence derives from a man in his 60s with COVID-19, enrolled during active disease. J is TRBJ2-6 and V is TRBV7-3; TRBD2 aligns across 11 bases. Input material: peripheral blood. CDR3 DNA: TGTGCCAGCAGCTTAAGAGCTAGCGGGAGGACAACTGGGGCCAACGTCCTGACTTTC. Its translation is CASSLRASGRTTGANVLTF.